The present T cell receptor beta chain was sequenced within a study of cytomegalovirus exposure and HLA in healthy donors (dated by TCRdb to 2016 to 2017). Background for the entire study: An earlier analysis of several hundred of the donors reported approximately 280 Gb of sequence data and 117 million unique TCR beta sequences obtained from roughly 180 million T cells. An early release that covered some 640 HLA-typed donors contained approximately 290 gigabases of sequencing data and tens of millions of unique TCR sequences. The genetic ancestry cluster associated with self-reported Caucasian donors included roughly 84% of the roughly 410 genotyped donors. The study was designed to test whether signatures of past pathogen exposure could be identified by cataloging public T cell receptors. The study used immunosequencing to profile the T cell repertoires of approximately 690 subjects and linked those repertoires to cytomegalovirus serostatus. A separate validation cohort of 100 to 150 different subjects was used in addition to the approximately 610-subject first cohort. The study combined high-throughput TCR immunosequencing, statistical association of individual TCRs with disease status, and machine learning to predict cytomegalovirus infection status. To study patterns of TCR occurrence, a later analysis re-analyzed previously published TCR beta repertoires from 550 to 800 donors and added high-resolution HLA genotyping. Rather than using new phenotypic data, the later analysis identified candidate immune exposures from TCR beta sequences and from how often those sequences occurred across donors. An earlier analysis of approximately 580 of the donors used high-throughput TCR beta sequencing to judge whether each TCR beta V gene segment behaved as functional or pseudogenic. Donor age, sex, ethnicity and CMV serostatus were compiled alongside the repertoire data. A later genetic analysis took genome-wide SNP genotypes for about three fifths of the 666 donors and used that subset as a discovery cohort. Every discovery cohort repertoire had been produced on one sequencing platform. Both class I and class II loci were covered by HLA typing, at four-digit resolution. Typing coverage differed by locus: A, B, C, DRB1 and DQB1 were typed in roughly 629-630 donors, DQA1 in approximately 520, DPA1 in 600 to 610, and DPB1 in 472. Because of strong linkage in the cohort, roughly five DR-DQ haplotypes were treated as single units for association and clustering. Among 398 genotyped donors of the cohort, an average of approximately 240,000 unique TCR beta nucleotide sequences was sequenced per donor, of which approximately 18% were non-productive.

Libraries came from the immunoSEQ multiplex PCR assay. A mixture of 60 forward primers for TCR Vbeta segments and 13 reverse primers for TCR Jbeta segments was used in the multiplex PCR. Amplification of the CDR3 region of rearranged TCR beta genes was performed with a multiplex PCR assay on genomic DNA. The Illumina HiSeq System was used to sequence the amplified TCR beta libraries as 87-base-pair reads. In the source study's methods: In a later analysis, tens of millions of unique TCR beta chains were counted across the 690 or so repertoires, and roughly 10 million of these chains were shared by at least two donors. Raw reads were error-corrected and collapsed into unique sequences with a nearest-neighbor algorithm that merged closely related sequences to remove PCR and sequencing errors. V, D and J gene segments were assigned by aligning CDR3 sequences to IMGT reference sequences. For a sequence to be retained, at least a six-nucleotide match to both a V gene segment and a J gene segment was required. Rearrangements were classified as productive when the CDR3 lacked stop codons and remained in frame with V and J, and all other rearrangements were classified as non-productive. Following IMGT convention, CDR3 was defined as the stretch from the second conserved V-encoded cysteine up to the conserved J-encoded phenylalanine. Sequences without an unambiguous match to a single V gene segment were excluded from the earlier analysis of several hundred of the donors. In an earlier analysis of several hundred of the donors, V segments were called functional above 56.7% productive rearrangements and were called segregating when the between-donor standard deviation exceeded 5%. To diagnose cytomegalovirus status from the catalog of TCR beta chain sequences, a statistical classification framework was built. In a later analysis, TCR nucleotide sequences were compared against IMGT/GENE-DB human TR gene sequences so that V and J genes could be assigned. Using the TCRdist pipeline, a later analysis assigned CDR3 sequences along with most-parsimonious VDJ recombination scenarios. In a later analysis, each TCR beta chain was defined by its CDR3 amino acid sequence together with its V-gene family, and reads without a unique V-gene family were excluded. In a later analysis, 500 to 650 highly shared, low-generation-probability nucleotide sequences were removed to address suspected cross-contamination and a sequencing artifact. For each public chain, a later analysis derived a clonal expansion index from normalized ranks of inferred template counts within each repertoire. A later analysis computed generation probabilities with a VDJ recombination model fitted to out-of-frame rearrangements, and checked the results against IGoR. Hypergeometric tests were used in a later analysis to score TCR-TCR, TCR-HLA and TCR-CMV co-occurrence, with a repertoire-size bias correction applied to the TCR pairs. To estimate false discovery rates, a later analysis permuted the HLA or CMV assignments 20 times. In a later analysis, co-occurring TCRs were grouped with DBSCAN, and TCRdist sequence similarity was added when clustering was performed within HLA-allele-positive subsets. Repertoires with fewer than 30,000 or more than 120,000 public chains, plus five repertoires with anomalous nucleotide sharing, were excluded from co-occurrence clustering. Sourced from immuneACCESS, this table was stored by TCRdb with only in-frame sequences that have V and J called. A share of the clones is absent; for the studies checked, an unresolved V gene accounts for under half, and the remainder has no known explanation. V and J calls plus clone size are reproduced from that table; the DNA served to infer D and trimming. The sample contains some 86,000 clones, 79% of them found a single time. Roughly 14% of the sample is held by the ten biggest clonotypes.

The cohort comprised 710 or so healthy bone marrow donors. At the time of sampling, every cohort member was nominally healthy, though immune exposures that went unrecorded were likely present. The donor was CMV seropositive and was included in the group of 289 seropositive cohort members. Every donor gave a peripheral blood sample, and the peripheral blood mononuclear cells from that sample were used for TCR beta sequencing. The Qiagen DNeasy Blood Extraction Kit was used to extract genomic DNA from the blood cell samples. What the authors observed across the whole study: In the study, approximately 160 TCR beta chains were listed as associated with cytomegalovirus. According to a later genetic analysis, donors in an Asian-associated ancestry cluster had fewer N-insertions in productive TCRs than the roughly 670-donor mean. In a later analysis, most CMV-associated TCR beta chains were found to appear HLA-restricted, with HLA associations seemingly driven largely by CMV exposure. At a false discovery rate of 0.05, a later analysis linked 16,951 TCR beta sequences to specific HLA alleles. The earlier analysis of approximately 540 of the donors excluded seventeen rarely observed V segments, including chromosome 9 orphons, because counts were too low. Most TCR sequences were observed very rarely across donors, whereas some public TCRs were present in many individuals. In an earlier analysis of approximately 590 of the donors, most TCR beta V segments were observed in productive rearrangements about 87% or about 30% of the time, broadly matching IMGT annotations. The cohort was sequenced for TCR beta chains only, and without alpha or paired-chain data the features that could be detected were limited. Assigning TCR associations to individual alleles was difficult when HLA alleles, especially DR and DQ, strongly co-occurred. A later analysis found that HLA-associated TCR beta chains were more clonally expanded and had lower generation probabilities than equally common non-associated chains. Because HLA typing was unavailable for some donors at each locus, only the typed subset was used in association tests. Sequencing depth was assumed to be roughly uniform across donors in the presence/absence analyses, though that assumption may not hold. Cytomegalovirus status was reported to be diagnosed by the classifier with high specificity and sensitivity in both the original and validation cohorts. A later analysis reported that several top co-occurrence clusters appeared linked to parvovirus B19, influenza, CMV and Epstein-Barr virus. An association between a missense DCLRE1C variant and V-gene and J-gene trimming of TCR beta chains was found in a later genetic analysis and replicated in an independent cohort. A group of highly shared sequence variants was considered likely to be a technical artifact of the sequencing pipeline. CMV serostatus was the only immune exposure information available for the cohort. Linkage disequilibrium might explain the correlated functional status among segregating V segments, but an unknown experimental factor could not be excluded. A further reported finding was that TCR beta sequences accurately predicted the HLA-A and HLA-B alleles for most subjects in the first cohort. According to the authors, the approach could potentially be generalized to other disease states and immunological phenotypes. In vitro tests confirmed that a few of the cytomegalovirus-associated TCR beta chains recognize cytomegalovirus antigens. A later analysis found that TCR association rates varied across HLA loci, with DRB1 alleles showing the most associated TCRs and HLA-C alleles the fewest.

In regard to this clone: Its antigen is not yet known. No base quality values were provided; no much bigger clone lies one nucleotide off.

The clonotype comes from a woman aged 40 to 50 in good health and CMV-seropositive. The sequenced material came from PBMCs.

The CDR3 sequence is CASSELNYGYTF. The DNA sequence reads TGTGCCAGCAGCGAGCTAAACTATGGCTACACCTTC. The V gene is TRBV5-6 and the J gene is TRBJ1-2; no confident D gene assignment can be made. V sheds 4 bases and J sheds 2 bases, leaving 6 bases between their ends. The germline V gene gives CDR1 as SGHDT and CDR2 as YYEEEE. The CDR3 measures 12 amino acids from cysteine to phenylalanine. The entry retains the CDR3 DNA only, 36 bases that are in frame from base 1.